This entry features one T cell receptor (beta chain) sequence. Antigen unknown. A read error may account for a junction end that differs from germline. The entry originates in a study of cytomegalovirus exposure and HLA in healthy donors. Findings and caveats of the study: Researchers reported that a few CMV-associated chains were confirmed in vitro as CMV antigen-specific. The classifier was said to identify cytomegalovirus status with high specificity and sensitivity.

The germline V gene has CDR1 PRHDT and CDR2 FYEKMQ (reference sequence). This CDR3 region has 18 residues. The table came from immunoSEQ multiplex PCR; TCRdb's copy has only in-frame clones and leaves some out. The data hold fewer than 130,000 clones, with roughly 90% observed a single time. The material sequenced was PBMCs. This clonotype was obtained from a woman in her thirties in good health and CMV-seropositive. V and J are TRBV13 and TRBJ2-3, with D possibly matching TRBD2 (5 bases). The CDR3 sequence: CASSLGLANRLNTDTQYF. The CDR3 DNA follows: TGTGCCAGCAGCCTAGGGCTAGCTAATCGGCTTAATACAGATACGCAGTATTTT.